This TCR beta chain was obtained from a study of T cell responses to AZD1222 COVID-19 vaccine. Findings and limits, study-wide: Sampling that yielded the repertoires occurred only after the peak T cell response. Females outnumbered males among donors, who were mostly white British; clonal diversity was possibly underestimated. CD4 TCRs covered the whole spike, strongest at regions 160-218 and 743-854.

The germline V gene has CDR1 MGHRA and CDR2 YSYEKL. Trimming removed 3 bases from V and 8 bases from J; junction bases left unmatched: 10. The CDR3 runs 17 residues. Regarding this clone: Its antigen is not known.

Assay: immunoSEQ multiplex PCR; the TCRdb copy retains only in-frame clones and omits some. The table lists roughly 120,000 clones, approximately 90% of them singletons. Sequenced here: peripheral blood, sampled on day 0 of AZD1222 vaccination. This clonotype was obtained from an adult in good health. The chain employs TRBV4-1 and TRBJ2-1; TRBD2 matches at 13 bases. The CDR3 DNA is TGCGCCAGCAGCCAGAGACTAGCGGGGGGCCCTGGGGATGAGCAGTTCTTC. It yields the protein CASSQRLAGGPGDEQFF.